In its sample, the clone carrying this TCR beta chain was seen once. Its antigen is unknown. The data stem from a study of OX40 agonist ivuxolimab in advanced cancers. Study information: Subjects had a mean age of around 63 years, with a range of about 23 to 79; around 80% were male. Findings and limits, study-wide: By week 6 at 0.1 to 3.0 mg/kg, blood CD4+ and CD8+ T cells had expanded clonally.

The V gene's germline CDR1 is LNHDA and CDR2 SQIVND (reference sequence). CDR3 length: 14 amino acids. The V and J ends lost 5 bases and 4 bases, in that order; junction bases with no gene match: 8. Assay: immunoSEQ multiplex PCR; the TCRdb copy retains only in-frame clones and omits some. The sample lists approximately 31,000 clones, approximately 89% seen once, with 26% in the top ten. The source is an adult with an advanced solid tumor such as melanoma, head and neck, liver or kidney cancer. The genes are TRBV19 and TRBJ2-7; 7 bases fit TRBD2. Sequences were derived from CD4+ or CD8+ T cells sorted from blood, sampled in a trial of the OX40 agonist ivuxolimab. CDR3 coding DNA: TGTGCCAGTAGTCCTTGGGGGGGGACGTACGAGCAGTACTTC. Protein product: CASSPWGGTYEQYF.